The 27 T cell receptor beta chains listed next were all sequenced from one sample in a study of CD4 T cells in relation to SARS-CoV-2 and coronaviruses (dated by TCRdb to about 2021). For these receptors, no antigen is known. CD4+ T cells from unexposed donors were collected before the COVID-19 pandemic (2011-2018). After around 10 days of culture, CD4+ T cells were isolated with the EasySep CD4+ T cell isolation kit. The library was obtained by the immunoSEQ multiplex PCR assay. This is the immuneACCESS table as TCRdb keeps it, with only in-frame sequences that have V and J called. A part of the clones is gone; compared with another copy, unresolved V genes explain less than half, and the rest is unexplained. For this sample there are about 29,000 clones; around 72% appear just once. The top ten clonotypes cover 9% to 15% of the sample. The sample consisted of CD4+ T cells from PBMCs, cultured in vitro. All receptors derive from a human donor in good health.

The rearrangement uses TRBV29-1 and TRBJ2-2, with unresolved D. Germline V lookup: CDR1 SQVTM, CDR2 ANQGSEA. The length of the CDR3 is 14 residues. V gave up 1 base and J gave up 4 bases, with 10 bases separating them. Written as DNA, the CDR3 is TGCAGCGTTGAAGCCGGGTCTAGCACCGGGGAGCTGTTTTTT. Its translation is CSVEAGSSTGELFF.

CDR3 sequence: CASTRNNEQFF. In DNA, the CDR3 is TGTGCCAGCACCAGAAACAATGAGCAGTTCTTC. The chain uses TRBV9 and TRBJ2-1; D is ambiguous. Looked up from germline, CDR1 is SGDLS and CDR2 is YYNGEE. The length of the CDR3 is 11 residues. V lost 6 bases and J 5 bases, leaving 6 bases between the germline ends.

This clone appeared a single time. The chain is built from TRBV7-3 and TRBJ2-3, with no clear D. Germline assignment: CDR1 SGHTA and CDR2 FQGTGA. With 2 bases removed from V and 0 bases from J, the gap between germline ends came to 9 bases. CDR3 length: 15 amino acids. The CDR3: CASSLSVSSTDTQYF. The CDR3 bases are TGTGCCAGCAGCTTATCGGTATCTAGCACAGATACGCAGTATTTT.

This chain links TRBV4-2 with TRBJ1-1; no definite D call. CDR3 size: 12 residues. Germline V gives CDR1 LGHNA, CDR2 YNFKEQ. V was shortened by 3 bases and J by 5 bases, with 7 bases between the two germline ends. The DNA for the CDR3 is TGTGCCAGCAGCCACACCTGGACTGAAGCTTTCTTT. This gives the protein CASSHTWTEAFF.

The V gene is TRBV11-2, the J gene TRBJ2-6; D unresolved. Germline V gene data show CDR1 as SGHAT and CDR2 as FQNNGV. The CDR3 has 13 residues. V gave up 8 bases and J gave up 0 bases, with 5 bases separating them. CDR3 in amino acids: CASASSGANVLTF. The CDR3 DNA sequence: TGTGCCAGCGCAAGCTCTGGGGCCAACGTCCTGACTTTC.

V gene TRBV2 combines with J gene TRBJ2-5, with 11 positions matching TRBD2. This CDR3 comprises 16 residues. Germline V gene lookup returns CDR1 SNHLY and CDR2 FYNNEI. J gave up 5 bases and V 6 bases, and 11 bases lay outside the gene matches. As DNA, the CDR3 is TGTGCCAGCAGCGAGGCCCGACTAGCGGGACGCGAGACCCAGTACTTC. It codes for CASSEARLAGRETQYF.

This clone appeared a few times. This sequence joins TRBV7-9 and TRBJ2-1; D is possibly TRBD1 (5 bases). The CDR3 consists of 15 residues. CDR1 SEHNR and CDR2 FQNEAQ come from the germline V gene (reference sequence). Trimming pared 1 base from V and 6 bases from J, leaving 13 bases between. CDR3 protein: CASSLGAKGINEQFF. The CDR3 DNA reads TGTGCCAGCAGCTTAGGAGCGAAGGGGATCAATGAGCAGTTCTTC.

The chain links TRBV19 to TRBJ2-7; either TRBD1 or TRBD2 may supply D (5 bases each). The CDR3 sequence is 12 residues long. V was pared by 6 bases and J by 6 bases, with 12 bases between. Germline CDR1 and CDR2: LNHDA and SQIVND (reference sequence). The CDR3 protein is CASRGNGAEQYF. As DNA, the CDR3 is TGTGCCAGTAGGGGGAACGGGGCCGAGCAGTACTTC. The full variable domain, completed using reference TRBV19 and TRBJ2-7, is DGGITQSPKYLFRKEGQNVTLSCEQNLNHDAMYWYRQDPGQGLRLIYYSQIVNDFQKGDIAEGYSVSREKKESFPLTVTSAQKNPTAFYLCASRGNGAEQYFGPGTRLTVT.

The chain recombines TRBV9 with TRBJ2-3; TRBD2 agrees at 7 bases. J lost 1 base, V lost 3 bases, and 5 bases had no gene match. From germline, CDR1 is SGDLS and CDR2 YYNGEE. The CDR3 is 15 residues long. The CDR3, as DNA: TGTGCCAGCAGCGACGGGAGGCCCGGCACAGATACGCAGTATTTT. It codes for CASSDGRPGTDTQYF.

The chain has TRBV12-3 or TRBV12-4 and TRBJ1-2; no clear D gene. With 5 bases removed from V and 8 bases from J, the gap between germline ends came to 12 bases. The CDR3 has 12 residues. The CDR3 is CASSHQTGGYTF. DNA for the CDR3: TGTGCCAGCAGTCATCAGACTGGCGGCTACACCTTC.

This chain links TRBV19 with TRBJ2-3, with no clear D. With 3 bases removed from V and 1 base from J, the gap between germline ends came to 5 bases. This CDR3 is built from 13 residues. In germline, CDR1 is LNHDA, CDR2 SQIVND (reference sequence). CDR3 loop: CASSITRTDTQYF. In DNA, the CDR3 is TGTGCCAGTAGTATTACCCGCACAGATACGCAGTATTTT.

This chain uses TRBV4-3 with TRBJ1-4, with 7 bases that match TRBD1. Trimming at V came to 0 bases and at J to 0 bases, leaving 7 bases not matched to a gene. Per germline, CDR1 LGHNA and CDR2 YSLEER. CDR3 size: 18 residues. DNA for the CDR3: TGCGCCAGCAGCCAAGATCATTACCAGGGGGCAACTAATGAAAAACTGTTTTTT. This encodes CASSQDHYQGATNEKLFF.

This rearrangement joins TRBV6-2 or TRBV6-3 to TRBJ2-7, with 9 bases lining up with TRBD2. This CDR3 is built from 13 residues. CDR1 and CDR2 (germline): MNHEY, SVGEGT. Trimming cost V 4 bases and J 3 bases; bases outside gene matches: 1. Here the CDR3 DNA reads TGTGCCAGCAGTTTTAGCGGGGGCTACGAGCAGTACTTC. This encodes CASSFSGGYEQYF.

The chain has TRBV3-1 (or the pseudogene TRBV3-2) and TRBJ2-1; D gene uncertain. The CDR3 loop spans 13 amino acids. Trimming removed 0 bases from V and 4 bases from J, with 4 bases in between. In germline, CDR1 is LGHDT, CDR2 YNNKEL (reference sequence). The CDR3 DNA reads as TGTGCCAGCAGCCAAGATAGGTACAATGAGCAGTTCTTC. Protein product: CASSQDRYNEQFF.

The chain carries TRBV27 and TRBJ2-1; the match to TRBD2 covers 13 bases. Germline lookup yields CDR1 MNHEY and CDR2 SMNVEV (reference sequence). The CDR3 is made up of 17 amino acids. J lost 3 bases, V lost 5 bases, and 7 bases had no gene match. CDR3 region: CASSNSGTSGIYNEQFF. CDR3 nucleotide sequence: TGTGCCAGCAGTAACTCCGGGACTAGCGGGATCTACAATGAGCAGTTCTTC.

The chain joins TRBV6-1 to TRBJ1-4, with 9 bases aligning to TRBD1. The CDR3 loop spans 16 amino acids. Trimming at V came to 3 bases and at J to 3 bases, leaving 5 bases not matched to a gene. The germline V gene has CDR1 MNHNS and CDR2 SASEGT. The CDR3 nucleotides are TGTGCCAGCAGTGAGGGGGGGGACAGGGCTAATGAAAAACTGTTTTTT. This translates into CASSEGGDRANEKLFF.

The chain is built from TRBV5-1 and TRBJ2-2, with D unclear. V was trimmed by 0 bases and J by 1 base, leaving 4 bases between them. This CDR3 is built from 14 residues. Germline CDR1 SGHRS, CDR2 YFSETQ. The CDR3 is CASSLDGNTGELFF. DNA for the CDR3: TGCGCCAGCAGCTTGGACGGGAACACCGGGGAGCTGTTTTTT.

This clone was observed a few times. The V and J genes are TRBV11-1 and TRBJ2-2; 13 bases match TRBD2. The CDR3 has 15 amino acids. J lost 5 bases, V lost 3 bases, and 0 bases had no gene match. CDR1 and CDR2 from the germline V gene are SGHAT and FQDESV (reference sequence). Here the CDR3 reads CASSLGLAGTGELFF. CDR3 DNA: TGTGCCAGCAGCTTGGGACTAGCGGGGACCGGGGAGCTGTTTTTT.

This rearrangement joins TRBV6-5 to TRBJ2-4; tentative D call: TRBD1 (6 bases). The germline CDR1 and CDR2 sequences are MNHEY and SVGAGI. The CDR3 contains 11 residues. The DNA of the CDR3 is TGTGCTTTAGGGGGAAGGGACATTCAGTACTTC. Protein product: CALGGRDIQYF.

This sequence joins TRBV5-4 and TRBJ2-7, with 9 bases matching TRBD2. V shed 0 bases and J 8 bases; nucleotides not matched to a gene: 6. CDR1 SGHNT and CDR2 YYREEE come from the germline V gene (reference sequence). This CDR3 is 14 amino acids long. CDR3 protein: CASSLEASGAQQYF. For the CDR3, the DNA is TGTGCCAGCAGCTTGGAGGCTAGCGGGGCACAGCAGTACTTC.

This clone occurred a few times. This sequence joins TRBV2 and TRBJ1-6, with 9 nucleotides matching TRBD1. V dropped 6 bases and J dropped 9; count of bases not matched to a gene: 6. Germline V gene lookup returns CDR1 SNHLY and CDR2 FYNNEI. The CDR3 length is 14 residues. The CDR3 spells CASRGQGIGSPLHF. Written as DNA, the CDR3 is TGTGCCAGCAGGGGACAGGGTATAGGTTCACCCCTCCACTTT.

The rearrangement links TRBV5-1 to TRBJ2-5, with TRBD1 matching 8 bases. V lost 7 bases, J lost 5 bases, and 13 bases stayed unmatched. CDR1 is SGHRS and CDR2 is YFSETQ in the germline V gene. The CDR3 covers 15 residues. CDR3 nucleotide sequence: TGCGCCAGCGGCGTACTGGACAGGGAGGAGGAGACCCAGTACTTC. The encoded protein is CASGVLDREEETQYF.

The gene calls are TRBV19 and TRBJ2-2; 7 positions agree with TRBD1. The length of the CDR3 is 16 residues. Germline V gene lookup returns CDR1 LNHDA and CDR2 SQIVND (reference sequence). The trim removed 1 base at V and 4 bases at J, leaving 6 bases unmatched. The chain's CDR3 is CASSIGQGDGTGELFF. DNA of the CDR3: TGTGCCAGTAGTATAGGACAGGGAGATGGCACCGGGGAGCTGTTTTTT. The entire variable domain, with the rest obtained from reference TRBV19 and TRBJ2-2, is as follows: DGGITQSPKYLFRKEGQNVTLSCEQNLNHDAMYWYRQDPGQGLRLIYYSQIVNDFQKGDIAEGYSVSREKKESFPLTVTSAQKNPTAFYLCASSIGQGDGTGELFFGEGSRLTVL.

This rearrangement joins TRBV11-2 to TRBJ2-1, with TRBD2 matching over 9 bases. Germline V gene data show CDR1 as SGHAT and CDR2 as FQNNGV. The CDR3 is 18 residues long. The ends lost 4 bases at V and 4 bases at J; junction bases unmatched: 14. The CDR3 nucleotides read TGTGCCAGCAGCTCAAGTCCTGGGGGGACTAGCATGTACAATGAGCAGTTCTTC. It yields the protein CASSSSPGGTSMYNEQFF. Using reference TRBV11-2 and TRBJ2-1 for the parts outside the CDR3, the full variable domain is EAGVAQSPRYKIIEKRQSVAFWCNPISGHATLYWYQQILGQGPKLLIQFQNNGVVDDSQLPKDRFSAERLKGVDSTLKIQPAKLEDSAVYLCASSSSPGGTSMYNEQFFGPGTRLTVL.

This clone has only one observation. This rearrangement joins TRBV19 to TRBJ2-3; the match to TRBD1 covers 9 bases. V shed 4 bases and J 3 bases; nucleotides not matched to a gene: 5. CDR3 length: 15 residues. Germline V gene sequence: CDR1 LNHDA, CDR2 SQIVND (reference sequence). CDR3 in amino acids: CASSNWGQGTDTQYF. The CDR3 nucleotides read TGTGCCAGTAGTAACTGGGGACAGGGAACAGATACGCAGTATTTT.

This chain joins TRBV6-5 and TRBJ2-7; D may be TRBD2 (6 bases). Germline lookup yields CDR1 MNHEY and CDR2 SVGAGI. The CDR3 is made up of 15 amino acids. Trimming took off 7 bases at V and 2 bases at J, with 18 bases between the two ends. The CDR3 protein is CASNPASRGTYEQYF. The CDR3 DNA reads as TGTGCCAGCAACCCAGCGAGTCGGGGGACCTACGAGCAGTACTTC.

V and J are TRBV29-1 and TRBJ1-5; a weak D match, TRBD1 (5 bases). CDR1 is SQVTM and CDR2 is ANQGSEA in the germline V gene. V lost 3 bases and J lost 4, with 10 bases in between. CDR3 length: 13 amino acids. Here the CDR3 DNA reads TGCAGCGTTGAGCCTGGGGGTAATCAGCCCCAGCATTTT. It is translated as CSVEPGGNQPQHF.